A selection of T cell receptor beta chains follows, all from one sample in a study of cytomegalovirus exposure and HLA in healthy donors. Some clones are missing from TCRdb's copy, which holds only in-frame ones; the method was immunoSEQ multiplex PCR. The data hold 200,000 or so clones, with around 84% observed a single time. Sequencing input: PBMCs. These TCRs come from a man younger than 35 in good health and CMV-seropositive. Both conserved end residues are part of each CDR3. Fields, in order: V gene, J gene, clone size, D gene, CDR3 protein, CDR3 DNA. A D gene is named only where the DNA matches it firmly. Some rows have no size entry. The others give once, few or many, or a class for an expanded clone.

TRBV29-1	TRBJ2-3	NA	NA	CSVVEQETQYF	TGCAGCGTTGTAGAGCAAGAGACGCAGTATTTT
TRBV30	TRBJ2-7	NA	NA	CAWSGGHEQYF	TGTGCCTGGAGTGGGGGGCACGAGCAGTACTTC
TRBV7-2	TRBJ2-7	few	NA	CASSFSRVNEQYF	TGTGCCAGCAGCTTTAGCAGGGTTAACGAGCAGTACTTC
TRBV15	TRBJ1-4	NA	TRBD1	CATSRDLGTDEKLFF	TGTGCCACCAGCAGAGATTTGGGGACAGATGAAAAACTGTTTTTT
TRBV14	TRBJ2-7	NA	TRBD2	CASSQRGGRLYEQYF	TGTGCCAGCAGCCAAAGGGGCGGGAGACTCTACGAGCAGTACTTC
TRBV28	TRBJ2-7	NA	NA	CASTSGGRYEQYF	TGTGCCAGCACCTCTGGGGGGAGATACGAGCAGTACTTC
TRBV19	TRBJ2-3	NA	NA	CASSIGTRGGDTQYF	TGTGCCAGTAGTATTGGGACTCGCGGTGGAGATACGCAGTATTTT
TRBV27	TRBJ1-1	NA	TRBD1	CASRQGGTEAFF	TGTGCCAGCAGACAGGGGGGTACTGAAGCTTTCTTT
TRBV28	TRBJ2-7	NA	TRBD1	CASRLRGLNEQYF	TGTGCCAGCAGACTCAGGGGGCTTAACGAGCAGTACTTC
TRBV6-5	TRBJ1-2	NA	NA	CASSWGQPLYGYTF	TGTGCCAGCAGTTGGGGACAACCCCTCTATGGCTACACCTTC
TRBV2	TRBJ2-1	NA	TRBD2	CASIPTSGRANEQFF	TGTGCCAGCATTCCGACTAGCGGGAGGGCAAATGAGCAGTTCTTC
TRBV6-6	TRBJ1-2	many	NA	CASSSNPTGLDGYTF	TGTGCCAGCAGTTCCAATCCTACAGGGCTGGATGGCTACACCTTC
TRBV5-4	TRBJ2-7	NA	TRBD1	CASSPIGTGAYEQYF	TGTGCCAGCAGCCCAATTGGGACAGGAGCCTACGAGCAGTACTTC
TRBV30	TRBJ2-3	NA	TRBD2	CAWSEAGATDTQYF	TGTGCCTGGAGTGAAGCGGGAGCGACAGATACGCAGTATTTT
TRBV7-9	TRBJ2-5	NA	NA	CASSLAGATQYF	TGTGCCAGCAGCTTAGCGGGGGCGACCCAGTACTTC
TRBV27	TRBJ2-3	few	TRBD2	CASSHTSGRTDTQYF	TGTGCCAGCAGCCATACTAGCGGGAGGACAGATACGCAGTATTTT
TRBV7-3	TRBJ1-1	NA	NA	CASSFGQGTAFF	TGTGCCAGCAGCTTCGGGCAGGGGACGGCTTTCTTT
TRBV7-2	TRBJ2-1	NA	TRBD1	CASSLDRGAYNEQFF	TGTGCCAGCAGCTTAGACAGGGGGGCCTACAATGAGCAGTTCTTC
TRBV11-2	TRBJ2-7	few	NA	CASSLDNPSQYF	TGTGCCAGCAGCTTAGATAATCCGTCGCAGTACTTC
TRBV5-4	TRBJ1-5	NA	NA	CASSSEGREPQHF	TGTGCCAGCAGCTCGGAGGGTCGAGAGCCCCAGCATTTT
TRBV30	TRBJ2-7	NA	NA	CAWTPPAGAYEQYF	TGTGCCTGGACCCCACCGGCAGGGGCCTACGAGCAGTACTTC
TRBV28	TRBJ1-5	few	NA	CASSRGAYQPQHF	TGTGCCAGCAGTCGTGGGGCGTATCAGCCCCAGCATTTT
TRBV2	TRBJ2-2	NA	NA	CASSFRSLNTGELFF	TGTGCCAGCAGCTTTAGGAGCCTGAACACCGGGGAGCTGTTTTTT
TRBV11-2	TRBJ2-1	once	TRBD2	CASSPGLAGGGEQFF	TGTGCCAGCAGCCCGGGACTAGCGGGAGGAGGGGAGCAGTTCTTC
TRBV5-6	TRBJ2-7	NA	TRBD2	CASSWGRATGQYF	TGTGCCAGCAGCTGGGGGAGGGCCACGGGACAGTACTTC
TRBV2	TRBJ2-3	NA	TRBD2	CASSEGLAAADTQYF	TGTGCCAGCAGTGAGGGACTAGCGGCCGCAGATACGCAGTATTTT
TRBV2	TRBJ2-5	NA	NA	CASSEVVGGAQYF	TGTGCCAGCAGTGAAGTTGTCGGCGGGGCCCAGTACTTC
TRBV13	TRBJ1-5	NA	NA	CASSLGLSPRADQPQHF	TGTGCCAGCAGCTTAGGCCTATCCCCCAGGGCCGATCAGCCCCAGCATTTT
TRBV25-1	TRBJ2-2	NA	TRBD2	CASSEWTSGSRGTGELFF	TGTGCCAGCAGTGAATGGACTAGCGGGAGTAGGGGCACCGGGGAGCTGTTTTTT
TRBV29-1	TRBJ2-5	NA	TRBD1	CSVLTKDRGRQETQYF	TGCAGCGTCCTTACCAAGGACAGGGGGCGGCAAGAGACCCAGTACTTC
TRBV7-2	TRBJ2-7	NA	TRBD2	CASSPTSGRAPYEQYF	TGTGCCAGCAGCCCTACAAGCGGGAGGGCCCCTTACGAGCAGTACTTC
TRBV4-3	TRBJ1-1	NA	NA	CASSLSTENTEAFF	TGCGCCAGCAGCCTATCGACAGAGAACACTGAAGCTTTCTTT
TRBV4-2	TRBJ2-7	once	TRBD2	CASSLSGGTSGPKQYF	TGTGCCAGCAGCCTCTCGGGGGGGACTAGCGGACCTAAGCAGTACTTC
TRBV29-1	TRBJ1-4	NA	NA	CSVEDPVATEGLFF	TGCAGCGTTGAAGATCCCGTTGCTACCGAGGGACTGTTTTTT
TRBV11-2	TRBJ2-1	NA	TRBD2	CASSFTSGPYNEQFF	TGTGCCAGCAGCTTTACTAGCGGACCTTACAATGAGCAGTTCTTC
TRBV18	TRBJ1-1	NA	NA	CASSPGTSPEAFF	TGTGCCAGCTCACCTGGGACAAGCCCTGAAGCTTTCTTT
TRBV7-3	TRBJ2-3	NA	NA	CASSVGAVTDTQYF	TGTGCCAGCAGCGTGGGCGCAGTCACAGATACGCAGTATTTT
TRBV5-1	TRBJ1-2	few	NA	CASSPRSSGAYGYTF	TGCGCCAGCAGCCCCCGTTCCTCGGGAGCCTATGGCTACACCTTC
TRBV7-6	TRBJ1-1	NA	TRBD1	CATKPGTGDSGTEAFF	TGTGCCACAAAACCCGGGACAGGGGATTCTGGCACTGAAGCTTTCTTT
TRBV5-1	TRBJ2-5	NA	TRBD1	CASRNYQTGGIRETQYF	TGCGCCAGCAGAAATTACCAGACAGGGGGGATAAGGGAGACCCAGTACTTC
TRBV2	TRBJ2-7	NA	TRBD2	CASSPGRVVSDEQYF	TGTGCCAGCTCGCCGGGGAGGGTAGTTTCCGACGAGCAGTACTTC
TRBV5-1	TRBJ2-2	NA	NA	CASSSWIGVTNTGELFF	TGCGCCAGCAGCTCGTGGATAGGGGTAACGAACACCGGGGAGCTGTTTTTT
TRBV5-6	TRBJ2-5	once	NA	CASSLDSGGGETQYF	TGTGCCAGCAGCTTGGATTCGGGTGGGGGGGAGACCCAGTACTTC
TRBV19	TRBJ1-1	NA	NA	CASSSDRLNTEAFF	TGTGCCAGTAGTTCCGACAGATTGAACACTGAAGCTTTCTTT
TRBV27	TRBJ1-4	NA	NA	CASSRSINEKLFF	TGTGCCAGCAGTAGGAGTATCAATGAAAAACTGTTTTTT
TRBV28	TRBJ1-2	NA	TRBD1	CASSLPPFGTGDGYTF	TGTGCCAGCAGTTTACCCCCGTTTGGGACAGGCGATGGCTACACCTTC
TRBV5-6	TRBJ2-1	NA	TRBD2	CASSPLRGGGNNEQFF	TGTGCCAGCAGCCCACTTCGGGGGGGCGGTAACAATGAGCAGTTCTTC
TRBV18	TRBJ1-3	NA	NA	CASSRATGFSGNTIYF	TGTGCCAGCTCTCGGGCCACAGGGTTCTCTGGAAACACCATATATTTT
TRBV19	TRBJ1-5	NA	NA	CASSIVSGSNQPQHF	TGTGCCAGTAGTATAGTTAGCGGTAGCAATCAGCCCCAGCATTTT
TRBV19	TRBJ2-7	NA	TRBD2	CASTRVAGGASYEQYF	TGTGCCAGTACCAGGGTAGCGGGAGGAGCCTCCTACGAGCAGTACTTC
TRBV7-2	TRBJ1-2	once	TRBD1	CASSLSQGGLNYGYTF	TGTGCCAGCAGCCTTAGCCAGGGGGGTCTTAACTATGGCTACACCTTC
TRBV2	TRBJ1-2	NA	NA	CASGSSSQGYGYTF	TGTGCCAGCGGATCCAGCTCACAGGGCTATGGCTACACCTTC
TRBV2	TRBJ2-3	NA	NA	CASRRTATDTQYF	TGTGCCAGCAGACGGACAGCCACAGATACGCAGTATTTT
TRBV21-1	TRBJ2-6	NA	NA	CASAPSPGDLPGANVLTF	TGTGCCAGCGCCCCGTCCCCAGGGGACCTTCCTGGGGCCAACGTCCTGACTTTC